The clone carrying this T cell receptor beta chain came up many times. Peripheral blood from each donor was collected in a volume of approximately 9.5 milliliters. The sample belongs to a study of blood T cells in healthy people across ages. With a J-beta primer mix and a sample-barcoded 5' primer, a second PCR ran roughly 7 to 11 cycles. TCRdb passed the 5' RACE reads through MiXCR, listing each CDR3 protein once. The data show approximately 1.5 million distinct CDR3 sequences, 35% to 45% seen once. Germline CDR1 DFQATT, CDR2 SNEGSKA (reference sequence). The CDR3 spans 13 residues. The V segment lost 5 bases and the J segment 5 bases; nucleotides outside the gene matches: 6.

Material: blood. The clonotype originates from a woman aged 18-30 years in good health. The V and J genes are TRBV20-1 and TRBJ2-1; 7 nucleotides match TRBD2. CDR3 DNA: TGCAGTGCTTTTGGGACTACTAACAATGAGCAGTTCTTC. This encodes CSAFGTTNNEQFF.